This entry is about one T cell receptor beta chain. Its antigen is still unknown. The data originate from a study of blood T cells in healthy people across ages. Study overall: About one barcoded beta molecule per two T cells was the capture yield of template switching. The study, taken as a whole, reports: The long-lived group displayed more naive CD4+ cells, plus higher diversity, than the aged donors did. Per million T cells, TCR beta diversity dropped about linearly as age rose.

A second PCR, run for roughly 7 to 12 cycles, used a sample-barcoded 5' primer plus a J-beta primer mix. Per-sample output comprised a minimum of 3 million paired-end reads containing CDR3. TCRdb reprocessed the 5' RACE reads via MiXCR and lists one record per CDR3 protein. Here the sample spans 700,000 or so distinct CDR3 sequences, roughly 41% being singletons. Germline CDR1 is LGHDT and CDR2 is YNNKEL (reference sequence). The CDR3 spans 16 residues. With 4 bases clipped from V and 2 bases from J, the junction kept 5 bases outside the gene matches. This receptor was taken from a man older than 75 in good health. The sequenced material came from blood. The rearrangement links TRBV3-1 to TRBJ2-3; 11 positions agree with TRBD2. CDR3 amino acids: CASSLWTSGFTDTQYF. CDR3 DNA: TGTGCCAGCAGCCTCTGGACTAGCGGGTTCACAGATACGCAGTATTTT.